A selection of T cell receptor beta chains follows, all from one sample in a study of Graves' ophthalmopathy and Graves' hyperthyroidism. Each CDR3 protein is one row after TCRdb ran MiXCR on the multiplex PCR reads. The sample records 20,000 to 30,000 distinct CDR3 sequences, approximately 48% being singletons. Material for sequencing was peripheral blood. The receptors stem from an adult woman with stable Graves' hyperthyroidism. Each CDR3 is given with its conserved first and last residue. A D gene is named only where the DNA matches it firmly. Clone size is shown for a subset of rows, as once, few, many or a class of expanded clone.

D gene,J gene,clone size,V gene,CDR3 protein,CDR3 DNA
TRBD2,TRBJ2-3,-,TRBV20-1,CSASLAGAGDTQYF,TGCAGTGCTAGCTTAGCGGGAGCTGGAGATACGCAGTATTTT
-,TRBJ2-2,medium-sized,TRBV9,CASSVGLAPNTGELFF,TGTGCCAGCAGCGTGGGATTAGCACCGAACACCGGGGAGCTGTTTTTT
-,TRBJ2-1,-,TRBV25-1,CASSGNPARGANEQFF,TGTGCCAGCAGTGGGAACCCTGCCCGAGGAGCTAATGAGCAGTTCTTC
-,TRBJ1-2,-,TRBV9,CASSPSGTYFNYGYTF,TGTGCCAGCAGCCCTAGCGGGACATACTTCAACTATGGCTACACCTTC
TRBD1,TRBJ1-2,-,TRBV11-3,CASSGGTAGNTF,TGTGCCAGCAGCGGCGGGACAGCTGGAAACACCTTC
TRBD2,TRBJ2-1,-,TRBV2,CASSEGTSGRAPYNEQFF,TGTGCCAGCAGTGAAGGGACTAGCGGGAGGGCCCCCTACAATGAGCAGTTCTTC
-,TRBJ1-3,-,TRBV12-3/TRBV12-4,CASSHSGNTIYF,TGTGCCAGCAGCCACTCCGGGAACACCATATATTTT
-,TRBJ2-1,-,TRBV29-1,CSVEGFSRWAFF,TGCAGCGTTGAAGGGTTTAGTCGGTGGGCGTTCTTC
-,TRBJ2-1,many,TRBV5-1,CASSFRVTGEQFF,TGCGCCAGCAGCTTTCGGGTAACGGGTGAGCAGTTCTTC
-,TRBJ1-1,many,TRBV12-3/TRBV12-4,CASSQARTNTEAFF,TGTGCCAGCAGTCAAGCGAGGACAAACACTGAAGCTTTCTTT
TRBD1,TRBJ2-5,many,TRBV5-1,CASSMGQGEETQYF,TGCGCCAGCAGCATGGGACAGGGGGAGGAGACCCAGTACTTC
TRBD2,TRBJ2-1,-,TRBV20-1,CSVPGLGVSGFNEQFF,TGCAGTGTACCGGGATTGGGGGTTAGCGGGTTCAATGAGCAGTTCTTC
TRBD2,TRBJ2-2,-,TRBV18,CASSPFPGQREQGGELFF,TGTGCCAGCTCACCGTTTCCCGGACAGCGGGAGCAAGGCGGGGAGCTGTTTTTT
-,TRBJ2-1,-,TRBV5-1,CASSLALCNEQIF,TGCGCCAGCAGTTTGGCCCTCTGCAATGAGCAGATCTTC
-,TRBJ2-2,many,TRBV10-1,CASSEVGNTGELLF,TGCGCCAGCAGTGAGGTGGGGAACACCGGGGAGCTGCTTTTT
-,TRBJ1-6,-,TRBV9,CASSVSDSPLHF,TGTGCCAGCAGCGTAAGCGATTCACCCCTCCACTTT
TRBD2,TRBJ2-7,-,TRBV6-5,CASSQVAGRGGEQYF,TGTGCCAGCAGCCAAGTGGCAGGGAGGGGCGGGGAGCAGTACTTC
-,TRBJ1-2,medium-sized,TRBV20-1,CSASTPSGLGYTF,TGCAGTGCTAGTACCCCTTCTGGGCTCGGCTACACCTTC
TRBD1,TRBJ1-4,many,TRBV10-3,CAISESPGQGEKLFF,TGTGCCATCAGTGAGTCCCCGGGACAGGGAGAAAAACTGTTTTTT
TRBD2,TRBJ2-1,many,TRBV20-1,CSAPGLAGSSYNEQFF,TGCAGTGCCCCGGGACTAGCGGGGAGCTCCTACAATGAGCAGTTCTTC
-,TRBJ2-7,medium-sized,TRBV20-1,CSAPFYRAYEQYF,TGCAGTGCTCCTTTCTACAGGGCCTACGAGCAGTACTTC
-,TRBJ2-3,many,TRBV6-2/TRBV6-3,CASSYTPPPLMKTDTQYF,TGTGCCAGCAGTTACACCCCCCCCCCGTTGATGAAAACAGATACGCAGTATTTT